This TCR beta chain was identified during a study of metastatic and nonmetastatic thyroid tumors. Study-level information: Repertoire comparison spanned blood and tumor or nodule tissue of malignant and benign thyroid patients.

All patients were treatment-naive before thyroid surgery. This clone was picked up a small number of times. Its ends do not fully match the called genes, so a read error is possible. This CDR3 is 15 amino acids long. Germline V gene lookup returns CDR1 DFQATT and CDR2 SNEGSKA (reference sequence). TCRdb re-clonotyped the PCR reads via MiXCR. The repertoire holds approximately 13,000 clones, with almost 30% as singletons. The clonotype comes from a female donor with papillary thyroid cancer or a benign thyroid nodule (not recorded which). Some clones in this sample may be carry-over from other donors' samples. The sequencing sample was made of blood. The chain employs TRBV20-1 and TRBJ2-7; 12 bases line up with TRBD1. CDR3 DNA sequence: TGCAGTGCTAGCGGGACAGGGGGCAAGTCTAGAGAGCAGTACTTT. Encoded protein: CSASGTGGKSREQYF.